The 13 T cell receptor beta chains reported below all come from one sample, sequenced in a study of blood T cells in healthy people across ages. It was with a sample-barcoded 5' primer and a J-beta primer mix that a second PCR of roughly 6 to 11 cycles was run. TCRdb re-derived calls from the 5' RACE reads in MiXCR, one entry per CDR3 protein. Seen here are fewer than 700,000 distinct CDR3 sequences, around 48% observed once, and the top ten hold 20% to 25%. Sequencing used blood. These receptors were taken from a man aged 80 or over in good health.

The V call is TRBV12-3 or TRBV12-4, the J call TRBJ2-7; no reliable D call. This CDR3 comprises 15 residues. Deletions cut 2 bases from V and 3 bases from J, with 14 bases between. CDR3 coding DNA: TGTGCCAGCAGTTTAAGCCCCTCATCCAACTACGAGCAGTACTTC. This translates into CASSLSPSSNYEQYF.

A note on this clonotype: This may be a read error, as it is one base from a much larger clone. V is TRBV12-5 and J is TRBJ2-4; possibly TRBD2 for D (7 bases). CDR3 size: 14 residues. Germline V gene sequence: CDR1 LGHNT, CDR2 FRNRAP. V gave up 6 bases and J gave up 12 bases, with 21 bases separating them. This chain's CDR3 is CASGGSTGRGSQYF. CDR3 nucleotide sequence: TGTGCTAGTGGGGGCTCTACAGGGAGGGGCAGTCAGTACTTC.

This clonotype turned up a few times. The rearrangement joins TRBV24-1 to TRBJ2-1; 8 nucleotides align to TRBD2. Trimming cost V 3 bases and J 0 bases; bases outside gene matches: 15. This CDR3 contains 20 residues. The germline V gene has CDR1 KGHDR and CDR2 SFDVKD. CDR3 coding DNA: TGTGCCACCAGTGATCCCGCCCCAGGACGGGGGGGTAGCTCCTACAATGAGCAGTTCTTC. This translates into CATSDPAPGRGGSSYNEQFF.

The CDR3: CASSLMSGPNQPQHF. The CDR3 DNA reads as TGTGCCAGCAGTTTAATGTCAGGGCCCAATCAGCCCCAGCATTTT. The chain uses TRBV12-3 or TRBV12-4 and TRBJ1-5, with D possibly TRBD1 on 5 matching bases. V lost 2 bases and J 3 bases, leaving 11 bases between the germline ends. The CDR3 consists of 15 residues.

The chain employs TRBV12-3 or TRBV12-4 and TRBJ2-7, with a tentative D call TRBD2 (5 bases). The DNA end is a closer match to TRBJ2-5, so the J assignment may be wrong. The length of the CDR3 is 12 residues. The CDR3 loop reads CASSQIEGTQYF. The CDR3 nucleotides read TGTGCCAGCAGCCAAATAGAGGGGACCCAGTACTTC.

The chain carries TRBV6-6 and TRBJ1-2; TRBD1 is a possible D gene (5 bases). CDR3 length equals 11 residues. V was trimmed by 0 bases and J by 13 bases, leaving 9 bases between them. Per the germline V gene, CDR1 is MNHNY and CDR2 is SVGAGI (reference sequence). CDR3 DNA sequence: TGTGCCAGCAGTTACTCGGGACTCGGCACCTTC. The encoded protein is CASSYSGLGTF.

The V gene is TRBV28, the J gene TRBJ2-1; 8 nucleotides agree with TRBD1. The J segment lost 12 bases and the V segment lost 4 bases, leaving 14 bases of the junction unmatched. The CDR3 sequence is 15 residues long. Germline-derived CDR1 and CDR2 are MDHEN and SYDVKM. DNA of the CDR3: TGTGCCAGCAGTTCCCCCGACAGGGGTACCGATAGGCAGTTCTTC. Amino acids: CASSSPDRGTDRQFF.

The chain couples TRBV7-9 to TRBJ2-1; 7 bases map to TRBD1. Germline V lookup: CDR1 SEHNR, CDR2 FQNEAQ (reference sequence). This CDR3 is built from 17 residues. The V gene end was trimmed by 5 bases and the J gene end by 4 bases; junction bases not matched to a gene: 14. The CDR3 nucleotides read TGTGCCAGCAGCCAGCACAGGGGCATTAGAAGTTACAATGAGCAGTTCTTC. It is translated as CASSQHRGIRSYNEQFF.

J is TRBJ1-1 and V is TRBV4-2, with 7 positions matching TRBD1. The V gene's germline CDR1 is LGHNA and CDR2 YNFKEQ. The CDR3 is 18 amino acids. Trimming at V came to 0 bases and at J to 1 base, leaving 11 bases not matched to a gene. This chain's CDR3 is CASSQEGWQGGPNTEAFF. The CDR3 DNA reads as TGTGCCAGCAGCCAAGAAGGGTGGCAGGGGGGGCCGAACACTGAAGCTTTCTTT.

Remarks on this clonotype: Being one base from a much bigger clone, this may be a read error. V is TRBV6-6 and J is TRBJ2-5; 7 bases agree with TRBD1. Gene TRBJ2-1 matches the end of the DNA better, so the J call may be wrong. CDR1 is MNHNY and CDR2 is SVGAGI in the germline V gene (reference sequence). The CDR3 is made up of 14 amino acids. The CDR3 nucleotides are TGTGCCAGCAGTTCCGGACAGGTCCAAGAGACCCAGTTCTTC. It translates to CASSSGQVQETQFF.

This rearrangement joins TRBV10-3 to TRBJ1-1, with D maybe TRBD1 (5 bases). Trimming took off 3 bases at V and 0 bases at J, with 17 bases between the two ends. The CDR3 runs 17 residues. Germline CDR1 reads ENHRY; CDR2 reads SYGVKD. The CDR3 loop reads CAISDGRGGTMNTEAFF. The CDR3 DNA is TGTGCCATCAGTGACGGACGAGGAGGGACCATGAACACTGAAGCTTTCTTT.

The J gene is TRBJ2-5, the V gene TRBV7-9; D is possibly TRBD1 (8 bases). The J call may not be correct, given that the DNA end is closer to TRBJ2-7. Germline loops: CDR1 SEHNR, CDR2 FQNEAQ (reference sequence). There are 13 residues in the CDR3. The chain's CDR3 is CASSRTGRDEQYF. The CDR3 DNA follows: TGTGCCAGCAGTAGGACAGGGAGGGACGAGCAGTACTTC.

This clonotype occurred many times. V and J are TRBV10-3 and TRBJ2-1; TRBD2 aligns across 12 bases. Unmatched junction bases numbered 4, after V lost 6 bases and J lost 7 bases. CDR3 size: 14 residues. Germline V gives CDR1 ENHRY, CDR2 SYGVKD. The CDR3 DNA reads TGTGCCATCAGAAGGACTAGCGGGATGAATGAGCAGTTCTTC. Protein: CAIRRTSGMNEQFF.